This T cell receptor beta chain was recovered during a study of shared clonotypes between healthy human individuals. J gave up 6 bases and V 0 bases, and 6 bases lay outside the gene matches. This CDR3 is built from 15 residues. Per the germline V gene, CDR1 is SGHRS and CDR2 is YFSETQ. The genomic DNA of each subset was split evenly across several immunoSEQ plates. Clones were read by immunoSEQ multiplex PCR, and TCRdb kept only the in-frame ones, dropping some. The sample holds approximately 980,000 clones, about three quarters seen once. Study-level findings and limits: Non-shared clonotypes were found to have lower generation probabilities than the clonotypes that were shared by all four of the sorted-subset donors.

On this clone itself: Its antigen is unknown. This sample includes further DNA sequences coding for the same CDR3.

The TCR sequence derives from a man between 18 and 29 years old in good health. Sequencing was performed on memory CD4+ T cells sorted from blood. As for subset: CD45RA-negative fraction. J is TRBJ1-2 and V is TRBV5-1; TRBD1 agrees at 9 bases. The CDR3 sequence is CASSLEGTGRDGYTF. In DNA, the CDR3 is TGCGCCAGCAGCTTGGAGGGGACAGGGAGGGATGGCTACACCTTC.